This T cell receptor (beta chain) was sequenced during a study of OX40 agonist ivuxolimab in advanced cancers. In germline, CDR1 is SGHTA, CDR2 FQGNSA. V lost 7 bases, J lost 3 bases, and 9 bases stayed unmatched. The CDR3 length is 15 residues. The method was immunoSEQ multiplex PCR; TCRdb's version includes in-frame clones alone and lacks a portion of them. The sample yields over 45,000 clones, around 74% seen once. The J gene is TRBJ2-3, the V gene TRBV7-2, with 8 bases aligning to TRBD2. The sample in question was CD4+ or CD8+ T cells sorted from blood, obtained in a trial of the OX40 agonist ivuxolimab. The clonotype originates from an adult with an advanced solid tumor such as melanoma, head and neck, liver or kidney cancer. CDR3 in amino acids: CASTPGGGRTDTQYF. The CDR3 nucleotides are TGTGCCAGCACCCCGGGGGGGGGCCGGACAGATACGCAGTATTTT.